This TCR beta chain was found in a study of T cell responses to AZD1222 COVID-19 vaccine (dated by TCRdb to about 2021). Some background on the complete study: A total of more than 230 trial participants underwent TCR sequencing, of whom about 210 had received two doses of AZD1222 and 26 had received two doses of the MenACWY control vaccine. Enrollment into the trials was organized by age into subgroups of 18-55, 56-69 and 70-plus years, and those subgroups contained roughly 150, 30 and 60 TCR-sequenced participants, respectively.

The CDR3 regions of human TCRbeta chains were analyzed by immunosequencing. The paper's data handling went like this. TCRs in the repertoires were matched against a reference library of SARS-CoV-2-specific TCRs that had been generated with the MIRA antigen-specificity platform. Breadth was defined as the fraction of unique TCRs that were SARS-CoV-2-associated. Depth was defined as the fraction of total T cells that were SARS-CoV-2-associated. Each spike-specific TCR was assigned to its reactive spike region and to a CD4 or CD8 class using the MIRA data. Log10-transformed breadth and depth values were compared by one-way ANOVA with Sidak's multiple comparisons tests. This immuneACCESS table, as held by TCRdb, lists in-frame sequences with V and J called but not all clones. Of the missing ones, under half trace to an unresolved V gene in checked studies; the others have no known cause. V, J and clone size derive from that table, while D and trimming were established from the DNA sequence. The sample includes 100,000 to 150,000 clones, with 90% observed a single time. The leading ten clones occupy approximately 4.5% of the sample.

Regarding this clone: Its cognate antigen has yet to be identified. No qualities accompany the bases; no much larger clone lies one base away.

Here is what the overall study found, with its caveats: Conclusions about previously exposed vaccinees were limited because only six AZD1222 recipients were SARS-CoV-2 seropositive at baseline. The 56-69-year group was small, and its depth increase did not reach significance, likely because of low power. Nearly half of unique spike-specific TCRs reportedly recognized epitopes outside regions mutated in the B.1.351 and B.1.1.7 variants. CD4 TCRs associated with the vaccine covered the entire spike protein, and the dominant responses were in regions 160-218 and 743-854. Most participants were white British and females outnumbered males, and the authors suggested that clonal diversity may have been underestimated. No day 14 peak-response samples were available, so repertoires were characterized only after the peak T cell response. Spike-specific TCR breadth and depth rose significantly after two AZD1222 doses compared with day 0 and with MenACWY recipients.

Sample time point, as interpreted from the label and publication: baseline before first vaccination. In the paper's terms, the treatment or condition label means: meningococcal conjugate vaccine given as trial control. The vaccinee samples were drawn from two UK trials, COV001 and COV002, one of which was a single-blind randomized controlled phase 2/3 trial testing AZD1222 (ChAdOx1 nCoV-19) in healthy adults. For TCRbeta chain sequencing, PBMC samples were collected from trial participants at day 0 and at day 28 after the second dose. CDR3 length: 14 amino acids, cysteine to phenylalanine. Only CDR3 DNA remains: 42 bases, in frame from the first base. CDR1 and CDR2 are read off the germline V gene as MGHRA and YSYEKL. A distance of 11 bases separates the germline ends of V and J, which lose 1 base and 10 bases respectively.

The V and J segments used are TRBV4-1 and TRBJ1-6; TRBD1 is perhaps the D gene, given 6 matching bases. This receptor was obtained from an adult in good health. Source: peripheral blood, taken on day 0 of MenACWY control vaccination. The nucleotide sequence reads TGCGCCAGCAGCCAAGGGCAGGGGAACTCACCCCTCCACTTT. It codes for CASSQGQGNSPLHF.